The 29 T cell receptor beta chains given below trace back to one sample, sequenced in a study of T cell changes during pregnancy in multiple sclerosis (dated by TCRdb to the late 2010s). Libraries were built with the immunoSEQ multiplex PCR assay. Imported from immuneACCESS, the table was reduced by TCRdb to in-frame sequences with V and J called. These copies leave out some clones; in studies compared against another copy, an unresolved V gene accounts for under half, and the cause of the remainder is not known. For this sample the table gives approximately 71,000 clones, of which around 90% were detected only once. The top ten hold just under 2% of the sample. The sample consisted of peripheral blood, taken in the second trimester of pregnancy. All receptors derive from a female donor with multiple sclerosis, enrolled in a pregnancy study.

The rearrangement joins TRBV4-1 to TRBJ1-4, with a tentative D call TRBD1 (5 bases). The V end lost 3 bases, the J end lost 0 bases, and 8 bases lay between the germline ends. Germline CDR1 MGHRA, CDR2 YSYEKL. The CDR3 spans 15 residues. DNA for the CDR3: TGCGCCAGCAGCCACCTGACAGCAACTAATGAAAAACTGTTTTTT. Translated, it gives CASSHLTATNEKLFF.

The V call is TRBV6-1, the J call TRBJ2-7; TRBD2 matches at 8 bases. The CDR3 has 15 amino acids. CDR1 and CDR2 from the germline V gene are MNHNS and SASEGT. V dropped 6 bases and J dropped 2; count of bases not matched to a gene: 9. This CDR3 is CASSPRAGAPYEQYF. The DNA of the CDR3 is TGTGCCAGCAGCCCTAGAGCGGGAGCACCCTACGAGCAGTACTTC.

The rearrangement joins TRBV11-2 to TRBJ1-2; D gene uncertain. V lost 1 base, J lost 6 bases, and 15 bases lay in between. In germline, CDR1 is SGHAT, CDR2 FQNNGV. The CDR3 spans 15 residues. The CDR3 loop is CASSLAPAGGNGYTF. The CDR3 DNA reads TGTGCCAGCAGCTTAGCACCCGCGGGTGGCAATGGCTACACCTTC.

V and J are TRBV14 and TRBJ1-2; 9 positions match TRBD1. CDR3 length equals 13 residues. Trimming took 4 bases from V and 8 from J; bases not matched to a gene: 5. Germline CDR1 reads SGHDN; CDR2 reads FVKESK. The DNA of the CDR3 is TGTGCCAGCAGCCGGGACAGGGTGAGCGGCTACACCTTC. This translates into CASSRDRVSGYTF. Filled out from reference TRBV14 and TRBJ1-2, the complete variable domain reads EAGVTQFPSHSVIEKGQTVTLRCDPISGHDNLYWYRRVMGKEIKFLLHFVKESKQDESGMPNNRFLAERTGGTYSTLKVQPAELEDSGVYFCASSRDRVSGYTFGSGTRLTVV.

The chain joins TRBV19 to TRBJ2-3, with D possibly TRBD1 on 6 matching bases. This CDR3 contains 14 residues. The germline V gene encodes CDR1 LNHDA and CDR2 SQIVND (reference sequence). Between the trimmed V and J ends, which lost 5 bases and 7 bases, there was a span of 16 bases. In DNA, the CDR3 is TGTGCCAGTAGTGTACCGGGACAACGTTATACGCAGTATTTT. This translates into CASSVPGQRYTQYF.

The table lists this clone with a count of one. The rearrangement links TRBV7-8 to TRBJ2-7, with 10 bases matching TRBD2. V trimming: 4 bases; J trimming: 2 bases; junction bases outside the gene matches: 8. The CDR3 sequence is 16 residues long. Per the germline V gene, CDR1 is SGHVS and CDR2 is FQNEAQ. CDR3 bases: TGTGCCAGCAGCTCCCCCGGGACTAGCGCCACCTACGAGCAGTACTTC. It yields the protein CASSSPGTSATYEQYF. Filled out from reference TRBV7-8 and TRBJ2-7, the complete variable domain reads GAGVSQSPRYKVAKRGQDVALRCDPISGHVSLFWYQQALGQGPEFLTYFQNEAQLDKSGLPSDRFFAERPEGSVSTLKIQRTQQEDSAVYLCASSSPGTSATYEQYFGPGTRLTVT.

The V call is TRBV4-2, the J call TRBJ2-1; 11 bases agree with TRBD2. CDR3 length: 18 residues. Germline V lookup: CDR1 LGHNA, CDR2 YNFKEQ. After removal of 4 bases from V and 0 bases from J, the junction contained 8 bases not matched to a gene. CDR3 in DNA: TGTGCCAGCAGCCGCCTCGGGACTAGCGGTAGCTCCTACAATGAGCAGTTCTTC. It encodes CASSRLGTSGSSYNEQFF.

V usage is TRBV9 and J usage is TRBJ2-3; possible D gene TRBD2, 6 bases. The CDR3 loop spans 14 amino acids. V was pared by 0 bases and J by 3 bases, with 8 bases between. Looked up from germline, CDR1 is SGDLS and CDR2 is YYNGEE. CDR3 DNA sequence: TGTGCCAGCAGCGTAGGGACTAAAACAGATACGCAGTATTTT. It encodes CASSVGTKTDTQYF. The complete variable domain, with remaining parts taken from reference TRBV9 and TRBJ2-3, reads DSGVTQTPKHLITATGQRVTLRCSPRSGDLSVYWYQQSLDQGLQFLIQYYNGEERAKGNILERFSAQQFPDLHSELNLSSLELGDSALYFCASSVGTKTDTQYFGPGTRLTVL.

The rearrangement links TRBV9 to TRBJ2-7, with D possibly matching TRBD2 (6 bases). The CDR3 sequence is 15 residues long. The germline V gene encodes CDR1 SGDLS and CDR2 YYNGEE. V was shortened by 0 bases and J by 4 bases, with 14 bases between the two germline ends. DNA for the CDR3: TGTGCCAGCAGCGTAGCCGGGGGTCCTTATTACGAGCAGTACTTC. This translates into CASSVAGGPYYEQYF.

This clone was seen only once. The CDR3 DNA reads as TGTGCCAGCTCACCATGGCGGGATGAAACCGGGGAGCTGTTTTTT. Translating it yields CASSPWRDETGELFF. The chain uses TRBV18 and TRBJ2-2, with D possibly being TRBD2 (6 bases). Trimming pared 2 bases from V and 5 bases from J, leaving 12 bases between. This CDR3 has 15 residues. Germline CDR1 reads KGHSH; CDR2 reads LQKENI.

J is TRBJ2-5 and V is TRBV19; 8 positions agree with TRBD2. V was clipped by 5 bases and J by 2 bases; unmatched bases: 7. The CDR3 length is 15 residues. Germline lookup yields CDR1 LNHDA and CDR2 SQIVND (reference sequence). The CDR3 protein is CASSRRGVQQETQYF. In DNA form, the CDR3 reads TGTGCCAGTAGTCGGCGGGGGGTCCAACAAGAGACCCAGTACTTC.

This clone was seen a few times. The chain couples TRBV2 to TRBJ1-2; D may be TRBD1 (6 bases). V dropped 7 bases and J dropped 7 bases, with 16 bases sitting between them. CDR3 length: 13 residues. CDR1 is SNHLY and CDR2 is FYNNEI in the germline V gene. CDR3 sequence reads: CASTSGRGGGYTF. In DNA, the CDR3 is TGTGCCAGCACGTCGGGCAGGGGCGGTGGCTACACCTTC.

The V and J genes are TRBV2 and TRBJ2-7, with TRBD1 matching over 8 bases. This CDR3 has 13 residues. Germline CDR1 reads SNHLY; CDR2 reads FYNNEI. Germline trimming cut 2 bases from V and 9 bases from J; bases unmatched to any gene: 6. CDR3 bases: TGTGCCAGCAGTGAAAGGGACAGGTACCTGCAGTACTTC. Protein sequence: CASSERDRYLQYF.

The chain links TRBV28 to TRBJ2-2, with D maybe TRBD1 (6 bases). Germline lookup yields CDR1 MDHEN and CDR2 SYDVKM. Trimming cost V 2 bases and J 2 bases, with 9 bases left between them. The CDR3 is 15 amino acids. The CDR3 DNA reads as TGTGCCAGCAGTTTAGGGGGCGGTAACACCGGGGAGCTGTTTTTT. Translation gives CASSLGGGNTGELFF. Filled out from reference TRBV28 and TRBJ2-2, the complete variable domain reads DVKVTQSSRYLVKRTGEKVFLECVQDMDHENMFWYRQDPGLGLRLIYFSYDVKMKEKGDIPEGYSVSREKKERFSLILESASTNQTSMYLCASSLGGGNTGELFFGEGSRLTVL.

The sample holds one count of this clone. This chain connects TRBV19 to TRBJ2-1, with D uncertain. The CDR3 contains 13 residues. Germline V gene data show CDR1 as LNHDA and CDR2 as SQIVND (reference sequence). V gave up 6 bases and J gave up 8 bases, with 14 bases separating them. The CDR3 sequence: CASSRSGVDEQFF. The CDR3 DNA reads as TGTGCCAGTAGCCGGAGTGGTGTAGATGAGCAGTTCTTC. The variable domain in full, completed from reference TRBV19 and TRBJ2-1, reads DGGITQSPKYLFRKEGQNVTLSCEQNLNHDAMYWYRQDPGQGLRLIYYSQIVNDFQKGDIAEGYSVSREKKESFPLTVTSAQKNPTAFYLCASSRSGVDEQFFGPGTRLTVL.

This rearrangement joins TRBV10-3 to TRBJ1-3; a possible D gene is TRBD1 (5 bases). Germline lookup yields CDR1 ENHRY and CDR2 SYGVKD. The CDR3 is 15 amino acids. The V end lost 10 bases, the J end lost 0 bases, and 16 bases lay between the germline ends. The CDR3 here is CATLRQQTSGNTIYF. The CDR3 DNA follows: TGTGCCACCCTCCGACAGCAGACCTCTGGAAACACCATATATTTT.

V gene TRBV11-2 combines with J gene TRBJ2-1, with a weak D call TRBD1 (6 bases). Germline lookup yields CDR1 SGHAT and CDR2 FQNNGV. The V end lost 4 bases, the J end lost 6 bases, and 7 bases lay between the germline ends. The length of the CDR3 is 12 residues. Written as DNA, the CDR3 is TGTGCCAGCAGCTCCAGGGGCAATGAGCAGTTCTTC. Its protein product is CASSSRGNEQFF.

In its sample, this clone was seen once. The CDR3 sequence: CASSVGGGTNEKLFF. The CDR3 coding sequence is TGTGCCAGCAGCGTAGGAGGGGGAACTAATGAAAAACTGTTTTTT. This chain uses TRBV9 with TRBJ1-4; perhaps TRBD1 as D (6 bases). The CDR3 consists of 15 residues. Trimming left V 0 bases short and J 1 base short, with 7 bases between. CDR1 and CDR2 from the germline V gene are SGDLS and YYNGEE.

Concerning this clone itself: This sample includes further DNA sequences coding for the same CDR3. The chain is built from TRBV5-1 and TRBJ1-2; possible D gene TRBD1, 6 bases. The length of the CDR3 is 15 residues. Germline V lookup: CDR1 SGHRS, CDR2 YFSETQ. The V and J ends lost 0 bases and 2 bases respectively, with 11 bases between them. As DNA, the CDR3 is TGCGCCAGCAGCTTGGACCCTACAGGGAACTATGGCTACACCTTC. Translated, it gives CASSLDPTGNYGYTF.

The CDR3 DNA follows: TGTGCCAGCAGCTATTCAACTAGCACAGATACGCAGTATTTT. Protein product: CASSYSTSTDTQYF. The chain is built from TRBV5-4 and TRBJ2-3; D is ambiguous. The CDR3 covers 14 residues. V dropped 3 bases and J dropped 0 bases, with 8 bases sitting between them. Looked up from germline, CDR1 is SGHNT and CDR2 is YYREEE (reference sequence).

V is TRBV5-1 and J is TRBJ1-1, with 12 bases fitting TRBD1. The J segment lost 5 bases and the V segment lost 0 bases, leaving 2 bases of the junction unmatched. The CDR3 runs to 15 residues. Germline lookup yields CDR1 SGHRS and CDR2 YFSETQ. The CDR3: CASSLVGQGATEAFF. The CDR3 DNA reads as TGCGCCAGCAGCTTGGTGGGACAGGGGGCTACTGAAGCTTTCTTT.

The rearrangement joins TRBV19 to TRBJ2-7; tentative D call: TRBD1 (5 bases). The germline V gene has CDR1 LNHDA and CDR2 SQIVND (reference sequence). V was shortened by 3 bases and J by 6 bases, with 12 bases between the two germline ends. This CDR3 region has 13 residues. The CDR3 spells CASSIDSEGEQYF. The CDR3 bases are TGTGCCAGTAGTATTGACAGTGAAGGCGAGCAGTACTTC.

The V call is TRBV4-3, the J call TRBJ2-3, with TRBD2 identical over 7 bases. Germline V gene sequence: CDR1 LGHNA, CDR2 YSLEER. V shed 4 bases and J 0 bases; nucleotides not matched to a gene: 7. CDR3 length equals 16 residues. The CDR3 DNA reads as TGCGCCAGCAGCCTTAAGCGGGGCTCTAGCACAGATACGCAGTATTTT. Residues: CASSLKRGSSTDTQYF.

This chain uses TRBV27 with TRBJ2-1, with D uncertain. CDR3 length: 13 amino acids. Trimming left V 6 bases short and J 6 bases short, with 12 bases between. Germline CDR1 reads MNHEY; CDR2 reads SMNVEV (reference sequence). The CDR3, as DNA: TGTGCCAGCAGGTTTGGTACATCCAATGAGCAGTTCTTC. Translation: CASRFGTSNEQFF.

The V call is TRBV4-1, the J call TRBJ2-1; 9 bases map to TRBD2. After removal of 2 bases from V and 10 bases from J, the junction contained 3 bases not matched to a gene. Per germline, CDR1 MGHRA and CDR2 YSYEKL. CDR3 length equals 13 residues. CDR3 region: CASSQRLAEEQFF. The CDR3, as DNA: TGCGCCAGCAGCCAAAGACTAGCGGAAGAGCAGTTCTTC.

This rearrangement joins TRBV29-1 to TRBJ2-7; the match to TRBD2 covers 12 bases. V lost 5 bases, J lost 8 bases, and 7 bases stayed unmatched. CDR3 length equals 13 residues. The germline gives CDR1 SQVTM, CDR2 ANQGSEA. The CDR3 here is CSVSLAGGFKQYF. CDR3 coding DNA: TGCAGCGTTAGCCTAGCGGGAGGGTTCAAGCAGTACTTC.

The rearrangement joins TRBV6-1 to TRBJ2-7, with TRBD1 matching over 9 bases. Per germline, CDR1 MNHNS and CDR2 SASEGT. The CDR3 is made up of 14 amino acids. The V segment lost 6 bases and the J segment 2 bases; nucleotides outside the gene matches: 5. DNA of the CDR3: TGTGCCAGCAGCACCGGGACAGGGACCTACGAGCAGTACTTC. This codes for CASSTGTGTYEQYF.

This rearrangement joins TRBV4-3 to TRBJ2-1; 10 positions match TRBD1. The V segment lost 1 base and the J segment 8 bases; nucleotides outside the gene matches: 5. Germline CDR1 LGHNA, CDR2 YSLEER. The CDR3 runs 15 residues. CDR3 bases: TGCGCCAGCAGCCAAGGAGGGACAGGGGCGGATGAGCAGTTCTTC. Its protein is CASSQGGTGADEQFF.

The chain is built from TRBV6-1 and TRBJ2-7; perhaps TRBD2 as D (5 bases). CDR3 length equals 18 residues. Germline values: CDR1 MNHNS, CDR2 SASEGT. The germline V and J ends were trimmed by 2 bases and 0 bases, with 20 bases remaining between them. The CDR3: CASSERELRVLNSYEQYF. The DNA of the CDR3 is TGTGCCAGCAGTGAAAGGGAGTTAAGAGTCCTTAACTCCTACGAGCAGTACTTC.